Listed below are T cell receptor beta chains from one sample, sequenced in a study of identical twins. TCRdb itself ran the 5' RACE reads through MiXCR, one entry per CDR3 protein. The sample records 200,000 to 300,000 distinct CDR3 sequences, approximately 12% being singletons. In addition, the sample was reused for a study of yellow fever vaccine responses in identical twins.

Sequencing was performed on memory (CD45RO+) T cells sorted from blood. All receptors come from a woman younger than 30 in good health. Each CDR3 is given with its conserved first and last residue. Each record gives: J gene, D gene, clone size, V gene, CDR3 DNA, CDR3 protein. A D gene is named only where the DNA matches it firmly. Where a row states a size, it is once, few, many or the class of an expanded clone; other rows omit it.

j_call: TRBJ2-5
d_call: TRBD2
clone_size: few
v_call: TRBV7-2
cdr3_nt: TGTGCCAGCAGCTTAGCTCGGAGAAGCGGGAGAAGTCAAGAGACCCAGTACTTC
cdr3_aa: CASSLARRSGRSQETQYF

j_call: TRBJ1-2
d_call: TRBD1
clone_size: few
v_call: TRBV11-2
cdr3_nt: TGTGCCAGCAGCTTAGATCAAGGGGGCACTGGCTACACCTTC
cdr3_aa: CASSLDQGGTGYTF

j_call: TRBJ2-3
d_call: NA
clone_size: many
v_call: TRBV7-2
cdr3_nt: TGTGCCAGCAGCGATTATCTGCGGGGGCACAACACAGATACGCAGTATTTT
cdr3_aa: CASSDYLRGHNTDTQYF

j_call: TRBJ2-3
d_call: TRBD2
clone_size: NA
v_call: TRBV7-6
cdr3_nt: TGTGCAGGTAGCGGGGGGGGCACAGATACGCAGTATTTT
cdr3_aa: CAGSGGGTDTQYF

j_call: TRBJ2-7
d_call: TRBD2
clone_size: NA
v_call: TRBV7-6
cdr3_nt: TGTGCCAGCAGCGATACTAGCGGGGCCTACGAGCAGTACTTC
cdr3_aa: CASSDTSGAYEQYF

j_call: TRBJ2-5
d_call: NA
clone_size: NA
v_call: TRBV5-6
cdr3_nt: TGTGCCAGCAGCATCGGTAGGGCGGGGGCCATTCAAGAGACCCAGTACTTC
cdr3_aa: CASSIGRAGAIQETQYF

j_call: TRBJ2-1
d_call: TRBD2
clone_size: NA
v_call: TRBV20-1
cdr3_nt: TGCAGTGCTAGACTCAGCGGGAGGGGTTTGAATGAGCAGTTCTTC
cdr3_aa: CSARLSGRGLNEQFF

j_call: TRBJ2-7
d_call: TRBD1
clone_size: NA
v_call: TRBV5-6
cdr3_nt: TGTGCCAGCAGCTTGGCCGGACAGGGATGGGACGAGCAGTACTTC
cdr3_aa: CASSLAGQGWDEQYF

j_call: TRBJ2-1
d_call: TRBD1
clone_size: NA
v_call: TRBV11-1
cdr3_nt: TGTGCCAGCACCTCGAAGCGGACAGGGGTTTACAATGAGCAGTTCTTC
cdr3_aa: CASTSKRTGVYNEQFF

j_call: TRBJ1-4
d_call: TRBD1
clone_size: NA
v_call: TRBV29-1
cdr3_nt: TGCAGCGTCCAAGGGGCGGACAGGGGTAAAGGAAAACTGTTTTTT
cdr3_aa: CSVQGADRGKGKLFF

j_call: TRBJ2-7
d_call: TRBD1
clone_size: many
v_call: TRBV27
cdr3_nt: TGTGCCAGCAGTTTATCGGGACAGGATCGCTACGAGCAGTACTTC
cdr3_aa: CASSLSGQDRYEQYF

j_call: TRBJ1-6
d_call: NA
clone_size: many
v_call: TRBV5-1
cdr3_nt: TGCGCCAGCAGCTTGGCAGGGGTTCGGTCACCCCTCCACTTT
cdr3_aa: CASSLAGVRSPLHF

j_call: TRBJ2-5
d_call: NA
clone_size: NA
v_call: TRBV5-6
cdr3_nt: TGTGCCAGCAGCTTGTCAGTTATTCAAACCCAGTACTTC
cdr3_aa: CASSLSVIQTQYF

j_call: TRBJ1-5
d_call: NA
clone_size: few
v_call: TRBV20-1
cdr3_nt: TGCAGTGCTAGAGATCCAGGATATCAGCCCCAGCATTTT
cdr3_aa: CSARDPGYQPQHF

j_call: TRBJ2-5
d_call: TRBD2
clone_size: NA
v_call: TRBV12-3/TRBV12-4
cdr3_nt: TGTGCCAGCAGCCCCGGGACTAGCCTACTTGAGACCCAGTACTTC
cdr3_aa: CASSPGTSLLETQYF

j_call: TRBJ2-5
d_call: TRBD2
clone_size: NA
v_call: TRBV7-2
cdr3_nt: TGTGCCAGCTTAATAGCGGGAGGGCAGACCCAGTACTTC
cdr3_aa: CASLIAGGQTQYF

j_call: TRBJ2-3
d_call: TRBD2
clone_size: NA
v_call: TRBV18
cdr3_nt: TGTGCCAGCTCACCTGAGACTAGCGGGGGGTCGGCAGATACGCAGTATTTT
cdr3_aa: CASSPETSGGSADTQYF

j_call: TRBJ1-1
d_call: NA
clone_size: few
v_call: TRBV29-1
cdr3_nt: TGCAGCGTTGAAAGGGGATGGAACACTGAAGCTTTCTTT
cdr3_aa: CSVERGWNTEAFF

j_call: TRBJ2-2
d_call: NA
clone_size: few
v_call: TRBV11-2
cdr3_nt: TGTGCCAGCAGCTGGGACTTCAACACCGGGGAGCTGTTTTTT
cdr3_aa: CASSWDFNTGELFF

j_call: TRBJ1-2
d_call: NA
clone_size: many
v_call: TRBV5-1
cdr3_nt: TGCGCCAGCAGCTTGGAACCAACAGGGTACTACACCTTC
cdr3_aa: CASSLEPTGYYTF

j_call: TRBJ2-1
d_call: TRBD1
clone_size: many
v_call: TRBV14
cdr3_nt: TGTGCCAGCAGCCGGCAGACAGGGAGCTCCTACAATGAGCAGTTCTTC
cdr3_aa: CASSRQTGSSYNEQFF

j_call: TRBJ2-2
d_call: NA
clone_size: many
v_call: TRBV29-1
cdr3_nt: TGCAGCGCCGACTTTGGTGAGAGCACCGGGGAGCTGTTTTTT
cdr3_aa: CSADFGESTGELFF

j_call: TRBJ2-7
d_call: NA
clone_size: NA
v_call: TRBV5-4
cdr3_nt: TGTGCCAGCAGCTTGGGGACCGCGAGCTCCTACGAGCAGTACTTC
cdr3_aa: CASSLGTASSYEQYF

j_call: TRBJ2-2
d_call: TRBD1
clone_size: many
v_call: TRBV5-1
cdr3_nt: TGCGCCAGCAGCTTAACAGGGGCTCTTATTAACACCGGGGAGCTGTTTTTT
cdr3_aa: CASSLTGALINTGELFF

j_call: TRBJ2-1
d_call: NA
clone_size: NA
v_call: TRBV4-3
cdr3_nt: TGCGCCAGCAGCCAGGGATCGGGGAACTTCTTACATGAGCAGTTCTTC
cdr3_aa: CASSQGSGNFLHEQFF

j_call: TRBJ2-5
d_call: NA
clone_size: NA
v_call: TRBV7-2
cdr3_nt: TGTGCCAGCAGGGTTCGAAGGGGCCAAGAGACCCAGTACTTC
cdr3_aa: CASRVRRGQETQYF

j_call: TRBJ2-5
d_call: NA
clone_size: NA
v_call: TRBV6-5
cdr3_nt: TGTGCCAGCAGTTACTCTGTGGCAGCCGAAGAGACCCAGTACTTC
cdr3_aa: CASSYSVAAEETQYF

j_call: TRBJ2-1
d_call: TRBD1
clone_size: few
v_call: TRBV5-1
cdr3_nt: TGCGCCAGCAGCTCCGGGACAGGGTGGGACAGTGAGCAGTTCTTC
cdr3_aa: CASSSGTGWDSEQFF

j_call: TRBJ2-7
d_call: TRBD2
clone_size: NA
v_call: TRBV29-1
cdr3_nt: TGCAGCGTAGCCGTGGCGGGAGGGCCGGACGAGCAGTACTTC
cdr3_aa: CSVAVAGGPDEQYF

j_call: TRBJ1-5
d_call: NA
clone_size: NA
v_call: TRBV2
cdr3_nt: TGTGCCAGCAACGGTGGTCCTGGGCCTAATCAGCCCCAGCATTTT
cdr3_aa: CASNGGPGPNQPQHF

j_call: TRBJ2-3
d_call: TRBD2
clone_size: NA
v_call: TRBV11-1
cdr3_nt: TGTGCCAGCAGCTCCTCACTAGCGGGGGGAGCTAGCACAGATACGCAGTATTTT
cdr3_aa: CASSSSLAGGASTDTQYF

j_call: TRBJ2-3
d_call: NA
clone_size: many
v_call: TRBV15
cdr3_nt: TGTGCCCTTAACAATGAGACTAGCACAGATACGCAGTATTTT
cdr3_aa: CALNNETSTDTQYF

j_call: TRBJ2-3
d_call: TRBD2
clone_size: many
v_call: TRBV12-3/TRBV12-4
cdr3_nt: TGTGCCAGCAGTTTAGCCGCTAGCGGGAGTACTGATACGCAGTATTTT
cdr3_aa: CASSLAASGSTDTQYF

j_call: TRBJ2-4
d_call: TRBD1
clone_size: NA
v_call: TRBV18
cdr3_nt: TGTGCCAGCTCACCCAATCGTGGGACAGAAAGTATAATTCAGTACTTC
cdr3_aa: CASSPNRGTESIIQYF